A single sample gave rise to the 27 T cell receptor beta chains below, sequenced in a study of shared clonotypes between healthy human individuals. The data were produced by immunoSEQ multiplex PCR, yet TCRdb's version contains in-frame clones alone and is incomplete. This table holds millions of clones, 85% to 95% found once. The sample was naive CD4+ T cells sorted from blood. The subset: CD45RA+ positively selected. These receptor sequences come from a man aged 18 to 35 in good health.

The chain carries TRBV11-1 and TRBJ2-7, with 10 bases matching TRBD2. The CDR3 has 14 residues. From germline, CDR1 is SGHAT and CDR2 FQDESV (reference sequence). V was pared by 1 base and J by 7 bases, with 4 bases of the junction left unmatched. CDR3 coding DNA: TGTGCCAGCAGCTTAGTACTAGCGGGGAATGAGCAGTACTTC. Translating it yields CASSLVLAGNEQYF.

Notes on this clone: The junction departs from germline at one end; a sequencing error may be responsible. This same CDR3 is encoded by further DNA sequences in the sample. The gene calls are TRBV2 and TRBJ2-5; D perhaps matches TRBD2 (5 bases). Germline V gene sequence: CDR1 SNHLY, CDR2 FYNNEI. The CDR3 consists of 12 residues. The CDR3 sequence: CASSEGSETQYF. CDR3 coding DNA: TGTGCCAGCAGCGAAGGGAGTGAGACCCAGTACTTC.

The genes are TRBV18 and TRBJ2-1, with D perhaps being TRBD1 or TRBD2 (6 bases each). The CDR3 has 15 amino acids. V was cut by 6 bases and J by 2 bases, with 14 bases left in between. Germline loops: CDR1 KGHSH, CDR2 LQKENI. Here the CDR3 DNA reads TGTGCCAGCTCCAGCGGCCGGGGGCCCTACAATGAGCAGTTCTTC. Protein sequence: CASSSGRGPYNEQFF.

This clone appeared a single time. The genes are TRBV6-5 and TRBJ1-1; D remains unclear. The V and J ends lost 6 bases and 8 bases respectively, with 10 bases between them. This CDR3 region has 11 residues. Germline-derived CDR1 and CDR2 are MNHEY and SVGAGI. The CDR3: CASRSTAEAFF. The CDR3 nucleotides read TGTGCCAGCAGGAGCACAGCCGAAGCTTTCTTT.

CDR3 loop: CASTVGGANTGELFF. The CDR3 bases are TGTGCCAGTACCGTCGGGGGCGCGAACACCGGGGAGCTGTTTTTT. The chain combines TRBV19 with TRBJ2-2; D tentatively reads TRBD1 or TRBD2 (6 bases each). Germline lookup yields CDR1 LNHDA and CDR2 SQIVND (reference sequence). This CDR3 contains 15 residues. V was clipped by 7 bases and J by 0 bases, with 12 bases between them.

This chain joins TRBV7-2 and TRBJ1-6; D ambiguous. The length of the CDR3 is 15 residues. The V and J ends lost 1 base and 8 bases respectively, with 12 bases between them. CDR1 and CDR2 (germline): SGHTA, FQGNSA. The CDR3 coding sequence is TGTGCCAGCAGCTTAGTAAAGGGTGTCGATTCACCCCTCCACTTT. It translates to CASSLVKGVDSPLHF. The entire variable domain, with the rest obtained from reference TRBV7-2 and TRBJ1-6, is as follows: GAGVSQSPSNKVTEKGKDVELRCDPISGHTALYWYRQSLGQGLEFLIYFQGNSAPDKSGLPSDRFSAERTGGSVSTLTIQRTQQEDSAVYLCASSLVKGVDSPLHFGNGTRLTVT.

This clone was recorded a few times. This chain links TRBV10-1 with TRBJ2-4; perhaps TRBD1 as D (5 bases). The V gene's germline CDR1 is WNHNN and CDR2 SYGVQD (reference sequence). V lost 3 bases to trimming and J lost 6 bases, with 9 bases between them. CDR3 length: 13 amino acids. The CDR3 nucleotides read TGCGCCAGCAGTGAATCAGGGATAAACATTCAGTACTTC. Its protein is CASSESGINIQYF.

The rearrangement joins TRBV6-5 to TRBJ1-4; D ambiguous. CDR1 is MNHEY, CDR2 SVGAGI, per germline. Between the trimmed V and J ends, which lost 8 bases and 6 bases, there was a span of 13 bases. This CDR3 comprises 13 residues. CDR3 DNA: TGTGCCAGCTCTTGGGTTAAAGATGAAAAACTGTTTTTT. Translating gives CASSWVKDEKLFF.

The J gene is TRBJ1-1, the V gene TRBV4-2, with 8 bases lining up with TRBD1. The CDR3 has 17 residues. The J segment lost 8 bases and the V segment lost 0 bases, leaving 14 bases of the junction unmatched. Germline V lookup: CDR1 LGHNA, CDR2 YNFKEQ. CDR3 sequence reads: CASSQELQGARASEAFF. The CDR3 DNA follows: TGTGCCAGCAGCCAAGAACTCCAGGGGGCGCGAGCCAGCGAAGCTTTCTTT.

The chain carries TRBV7-2 and TRBJ2-3, with 11 bases lining up with TRBD1. The CDR3 has 16 amino acids. Germline V lookup: CDR1 SGHTA, CDR2 FQGNSA. The V gene end was trimmed by 5 bases and the J gene end by 6 bases; junction bases not matched to a gene: 10. CDR3 sequence: CASSLAGTGGIDTQYF. The CDR3 DNA reads as TGTGCCAGCAGCCTTGCCGGGACAGGGGGGATTGATACGCAGTATTTT.

This clone was seen only once. This chain connects TRBV2 to TRBJ2-5; D is tentatively TRBD1 or TRBD2 (5 bases each). Germline assignment: CDR1 SNHLY and CDR2 FYNNEI. Deletions cut 7 bases from V and 5 bases from J, with 11 bases between. This CDR3 contains 12 residues. The CDR3 nucleotides are TGTGCCAGCAACCGCAGGGAGGAGACCCAGTACTTC. It is translated as CASNRREETQYF.

The chain joins TRBV7-9 to TRBJ1-2; 10 nucleotides align to TRBD1. The germline gives CDR1 SEHNR, CDR2 FQNEAQ (reference sequence). Trimming at V came to 6 bases and at J to 4 bases, leaving 17 bases not matched to a gene. The CDR3 contains 18 residues. The CDR3 region is CASRRGQGLPGSLYGYTF. In DNA, the CDR3 is TGTGCCAGCAGGAGGGGACAGGGGCTCCCCGGGAGCCTCTATGGCTACACCTTC.

The rearrangement joins TRBV6-1 to TRBJ2-3; D unclear. The length of the CDR3 is 14 residues. Trimming cost V 4 bases and J 0 bases, with 8 bases left between them. The V gene's germline CDR1 is MNHNS and CDR2 SASEGT. The CDR3 spells CASSGARSTDTQYF. CDR3 DNA sequence: TGTGCCAGCAGTGGGGCCAGGAGCACAGATACGCAGTATTTT.

DNA for the CDR3: TGCGCCAGCAGCTTTACCTCTGGGACAGGCCCGAACACCGGGGAGCTGTTTTTT. Amino acid sequence: CASSFTSGTGPNTGELFF. This chain links TRBV5-1 with TRBJ2-2, with 8 positions matching TRBD1. Germline CDR1 is SGHRS and CDR2 is YFSETQ. CDR3 length: 18 amino acids. V was pared by 2 bases and J by 0 bases, with 9 bases of the junction left unmatched.

The V and J genes are TRBV10-1 and TRBJ2-7; D ambiguous. V lost 0 bases and J 5 bases, leaving 8 bases between the germline ends. Germline CDR1 reads WNHNN; CDR2 reads SYGVQD (reference sequence). The CDR3 is 13 amino acids. The CDR3 DNA follows: TGCGCCAGCAGTGAGTCGTACAGCCACGAGCAGTACTTC. Translating it yields CASSESYSHEQYF.

This rearrangement joins TRBV13 to TRBJ2-2; no definite D call. The ends were cut back, 5 bases at V and 1 base at J, with 8 bases in the middle. CDR1 is PRHDT and CDR2 is FYEKMQ in the germline V gene (reference sequence). The CDR3 consists of 14 residues. For the CDR3, the DNA is TGTGCCAGCAGCGTTACTAAGAACACCGGGGAGCTGTTTTTT. It is translated as CASSVTKNTGELFF.

The chain couples TRBV11-2 to TRBJ1-2; TRBD1 matches 9 bases. This CDR3 spans 17 amino acids. Germline lookup yields CDR1 SGHAT and CDR2 FQNNGV. V lost 4 bases and J lost 4; bases outside the gene matches: 13. CDR3 region: CASSSRPGQGIGYGYTF. CDR3 sequence (DNA): TGTGCCAGCAGCTCCCGACCCGGACAGGGGATCGGCTATGGCTACACCTTC.

About this clone: Other nucleotide sequences from this sample produce the same CDR3. The chain recombines TRBV6-5 with TRBJ2-3; TRBD2 matches at 9 bases. The CDR3 is made up of 15 amino acids. After removal of 4 bases from V and 1 base from J, the junction contained 3 bases not matched to a gene. The germline gives CDR1 MNHEY, CDR2 SVGAGI. CDR3 sequence: CASSSPSGGTDTQYF. CDR3 coding DNA: TGTGCCAGCAGTTCCCCTAGCGGGGGCACAGATACGCAGTATTTT.

The gene calls are TRBV18 and TRBJ1-5; 8 bases line up with TRBD1. Germline V gene lookup returns CDR1 KGHSH and CDR2 LQKENI. V trimming: 3 bases; J trimming: 2 bases; junction bases outside the gene matches: 6. The CDR3 length is 16 residues. The CDR3 protein is CASSPLDRVGNQPQHF. The CDR3 bases are TGTGCCAGCTCACCCCTGGACAGGGTCGGCAATCAGCCCCAGCATTTT.

This clone was observed a single time. The chain is built from TRBV5-1 and TRBJ2-7, with D possibly being TRBD2 (7 bases). The germline gives CDR1 SGHRS, CDR2 YFSETQ. The CDR3 runs to 15 residues. The V gene lost 0 bases and the J gene lost 3 bases, with 13 bases spanning the gap. The CDR3 region is CASSLGGGAIYEQYF. CDR3 DNA: TGCGCCAGCAGCTTGGGGGGGGGCGCGATCTACGAGCAGTACTTC.

The V gene is TRBV10-3, the J gene TRBJ1-2; 7 bases agree with TRBD1. V gave up 8 bases and J gave up 5 bases; unmatched junction bases: 8. This CDR3 has 13 amino acids. From germline, CDR1 is ENHRY and CDR2 SYGVKD. Here the CDR3 DNA reads TGTGCCATCGGAGCGGACAGGAATTATGGCTACACCTTC. Protein: CAIGADRNYGYTF.

A single count supports this clone. This chain links TRBV5-1 with TRBJ1-1; 9 positions agree with TRBD1. Germline values: CDR1 SGHRS, CDR2 YFSETQ. The J segment lost 4 bases and the V segment lost 0 bases, leaving 7 bases of the junction unmatched. This CDR3 contains 16 residues. CDR3 DNA: TGCGCCAGCAGCTTGGAAACAGGGGGCCGGGGCACTGAAGCTTTCTTT. Protein: CASSLETGGRGTEAFF.

The chain links TRBV7-8 to TRBJ2-2, with 13 bases fitting TRBD2. Germline V gene lookup returns CDR1 SGHVS and CDR2 FQNEAQ. V lost 4 bases, J lost 0 bases, and 8 bases stayed unmatched. The CDR3 is 19 residues long. CDR3 in amino acids: CASSSRTSGSIANTGELFF. The DNA of the CDR3 is TGTGCCAGCAGCTCGAGGACTAGCGGGAGCATTGCGAACACCGGGGAGCTGTTTTTT. The whole variable domain, remainder taken from reference TRBV7-8 and TRBJ2-2, is GAGVSQSPRYKVAKRGQDVALRCDPISGHVSLFWYQQALGQGPEFLTYFQNEAQLDKSGLPSDRFFAERPEGSVSTLKIQRTQQEDSAVYLCASSSRTSGSIANTGELFFGEGSRLTVL.

The rearrangement joins TRBV6-1 to TRBJ1-2; possibly TRBD1 for D (5 bases). V lost 5 bases and J lost 6, with 13 bases in between. CDR3 length: 13 amino acids. Germline-derived CDR1 and CDR2 are MNHNS and SASEGT. DNA of the CDR3: TGTGCCAGCAGTCGGGACCCGGCGGATGGCTACACCTTC. It codes for CASSRDPADGYTF.

Comment on this clone: Additional DNA sequences in this sample encode the identical CDR3. The V gene is TRBV11-2, the J gene TRBJ2-7, with D tentatively TRBD2 (5 bases). V was clipped by 1 base and J by 1 base, with 5 bases between them. The CDR3 consists of 13 residues. Germline CDR1 and CDR2: SGHAT and FQNNGV. CDR3 residues: CASSLGTSYEQYF. The CDR3 DNA sequence: TGTGCCAGCAGCTTAGGGACTTCCTACGAGCAGTACTTC.

The rearrangement links TRBV5-1 to TRBJ2-3; tentatively, D is TRBD1 (5 bases). V was pared by 0 bases and J by 6 bases, with 14 bases between. The CDR3 sequence is 15 residues long. Per germline, CDR1 SGHRS and CDR2 YFSETQ. CDR3 bases: TGCGCCAGCAGCTTGGGACAGACCCTTCTGGATACGCAGTATTTT. Protein: CASSLGQTLLDTQYF.

About this clone itself: Other DNA sequences in the same sample also yield this CDR3. The chain carries TRBV2 and TRBJ1-1; D not resolved. This CDR3 contains 14 residues. V lost 2 bases and J 0 bases, leaving 7 bases between the germline ends. Germline-derived CDR1 and CDR2 are SNHLY and FYNNEI. The CDR3 loop is CASSENRVNTEAFF. CDR3 bases: TGTGCCAGCAGTGAAAACCGGGTGAACACTGAAGCTTTCTTT.